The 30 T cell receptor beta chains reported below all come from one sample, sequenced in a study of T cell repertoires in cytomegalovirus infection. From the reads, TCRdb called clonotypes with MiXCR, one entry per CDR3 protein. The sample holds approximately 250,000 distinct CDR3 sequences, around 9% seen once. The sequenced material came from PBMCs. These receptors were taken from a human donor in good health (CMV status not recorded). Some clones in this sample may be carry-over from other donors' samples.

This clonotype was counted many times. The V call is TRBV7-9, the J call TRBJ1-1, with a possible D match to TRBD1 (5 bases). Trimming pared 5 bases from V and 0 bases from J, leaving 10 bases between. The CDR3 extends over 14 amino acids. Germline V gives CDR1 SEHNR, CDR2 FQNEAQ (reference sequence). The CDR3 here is CASSRGTVNTEAFF. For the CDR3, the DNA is TGTGCCAGCAGCCGAGGGACCGTGAACACTGAAGCTTTCTTT. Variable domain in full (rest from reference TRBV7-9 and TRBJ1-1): DTGVSQNPRHKITKRGQNVTFRCDPISEHNRLYWYRQTLGQGPEFLTYFQNEAQLEKSRLLSDRFSAERPKGSFSTLEIQRTEQGDSAMYLCASSRGTVNTEAFFGQGTRLTVV.

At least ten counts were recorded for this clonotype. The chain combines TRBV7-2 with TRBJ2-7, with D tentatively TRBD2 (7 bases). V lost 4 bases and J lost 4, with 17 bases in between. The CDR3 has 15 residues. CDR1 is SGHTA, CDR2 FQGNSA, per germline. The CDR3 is CASSSAGGQRYEQYF. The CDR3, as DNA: TGTGCCAGCAGCTCGGCCGGGGGGCAGAGGTACGAGCAGTACTTC.

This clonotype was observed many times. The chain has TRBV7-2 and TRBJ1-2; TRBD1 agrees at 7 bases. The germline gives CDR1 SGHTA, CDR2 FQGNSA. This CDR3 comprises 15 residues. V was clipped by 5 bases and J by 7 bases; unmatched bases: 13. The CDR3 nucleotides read TGTGCCAGCAGCCCCCAAGGAGGGGGCGGTCTTGGCTACACCTTC. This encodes CASSPQGGGGLGYTF. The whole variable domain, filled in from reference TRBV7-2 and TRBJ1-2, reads GAGVSQSPSNKVTEKGKDVELRCDPISGHTALYWYRQSLGQGLEFLIYFQGNSAPDKSGLPSDRFSAERTGGSVSTLTIQRTQQEDSAVYLCASSPQGGGGLGYTFGSGTRLTVV.

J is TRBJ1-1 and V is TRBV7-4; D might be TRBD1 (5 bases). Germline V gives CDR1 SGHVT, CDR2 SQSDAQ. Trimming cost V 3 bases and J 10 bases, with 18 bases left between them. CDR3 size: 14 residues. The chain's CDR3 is CASSFWDVGVTAFF. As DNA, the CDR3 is TGTGCCAGCAGCTTTTGGGACGTGGGGGTGACAGCTTTCTTT. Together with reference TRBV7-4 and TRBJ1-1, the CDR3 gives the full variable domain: GAGVSQSPRYKVAKRGRDVALRCDSISGHVTLYWYRQTLGQGSEVLTYSQSDAQRDKSGRPSGRFSAERPERSVSTLKIQRTEQGDSAVYLCASSFWDVGVTAFFGQGTRLTVV.

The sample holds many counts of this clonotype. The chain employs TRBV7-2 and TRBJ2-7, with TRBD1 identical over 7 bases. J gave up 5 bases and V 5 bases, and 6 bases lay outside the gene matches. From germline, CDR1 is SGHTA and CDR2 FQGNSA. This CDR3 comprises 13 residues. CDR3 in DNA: TGTGCCAGCAGCAACCAGGGGGTGCACGAGCAGTACTTC. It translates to CASSNQGVHEQYF.

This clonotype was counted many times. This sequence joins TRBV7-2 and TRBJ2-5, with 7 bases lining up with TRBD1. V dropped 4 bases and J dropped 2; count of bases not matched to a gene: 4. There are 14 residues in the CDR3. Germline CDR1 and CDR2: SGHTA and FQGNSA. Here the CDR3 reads CASSSWDRQETQYF. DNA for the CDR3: TGTGCCAGCAGCTCGTGGGACAGACAAGAGACCCAGTACTTC.

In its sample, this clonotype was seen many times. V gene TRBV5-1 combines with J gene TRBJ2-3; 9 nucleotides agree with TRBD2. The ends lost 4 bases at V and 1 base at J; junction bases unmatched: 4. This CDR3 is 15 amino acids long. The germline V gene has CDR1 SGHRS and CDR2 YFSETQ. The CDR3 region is CASSPSGERTDTQYF. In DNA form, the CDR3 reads TGCGCCAGCAGCCCTAGCGGGGAACGCACAGATACGCAGTATTTT.

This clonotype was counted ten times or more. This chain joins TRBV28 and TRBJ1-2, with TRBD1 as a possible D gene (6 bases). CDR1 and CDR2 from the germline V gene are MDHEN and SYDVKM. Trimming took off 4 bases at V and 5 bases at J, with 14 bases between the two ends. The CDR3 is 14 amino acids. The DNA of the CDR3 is TGTGCCAGCAGTTACAGGGTTTTAGGTTATGGCTACACCTTC. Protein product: CASSYRVLGYGYTF.

CDR3 amino acids: CASSIPRVTGGDSPLHF. The CDR3 region has the DNA TGTGCCAGTAGTATTCCGAGGGTTACGGGGGGGGATTCACCCCTCCACTTT. The chain recombines TRBV19 with TRBJ1-6; TRBD1 is a possible D gene (5 bases). From germline, CDR1 is LNHDA and CDR2 SQIVND (reference sequence). The CDR3 has 17 residues. V lost 3 bases, J lost 8 bases, and 20 bases lay in between. The whole variable domain, filled in from reference TRBV19 and TRBJ1-6, reads DGGITQSPKYLFRKEGQNVTLSCEQNLNHDAMYWYRQDPGQGLRLIYYSQIVNDFQKGDIAEGYSVSREKKESFPLTVTSAQKNPTAFYLCASSIPRVTGGDSPLHFGNGTRLTVT.

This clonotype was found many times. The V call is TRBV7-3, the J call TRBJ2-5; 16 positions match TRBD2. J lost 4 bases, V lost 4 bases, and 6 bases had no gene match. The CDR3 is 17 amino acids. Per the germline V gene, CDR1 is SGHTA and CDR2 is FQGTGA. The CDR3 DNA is TGTGCCAGCAGCTCTTTGGGACTAGCGGGGGGGCGAGAGACCCAGTACTTC. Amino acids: CASSSLGLAGGRETQYF.

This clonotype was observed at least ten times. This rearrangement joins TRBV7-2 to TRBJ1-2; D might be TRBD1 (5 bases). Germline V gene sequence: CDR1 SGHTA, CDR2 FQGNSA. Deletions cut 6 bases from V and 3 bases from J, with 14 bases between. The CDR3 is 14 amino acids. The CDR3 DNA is TGTGCCAGCAGGAGGGACGAGGTTGACTATGGCTACACCTTC. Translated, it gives CASRRDEVDYGYTF.

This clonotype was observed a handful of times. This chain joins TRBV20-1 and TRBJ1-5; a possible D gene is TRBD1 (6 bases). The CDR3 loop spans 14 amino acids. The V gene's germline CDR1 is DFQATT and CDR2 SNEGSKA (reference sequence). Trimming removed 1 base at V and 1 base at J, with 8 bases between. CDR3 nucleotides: TGCAGTGCTAGAGTGGGGGGCAGCAATCAGCCCCAGCATTTT. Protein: CSARVGGSNQPQHF.

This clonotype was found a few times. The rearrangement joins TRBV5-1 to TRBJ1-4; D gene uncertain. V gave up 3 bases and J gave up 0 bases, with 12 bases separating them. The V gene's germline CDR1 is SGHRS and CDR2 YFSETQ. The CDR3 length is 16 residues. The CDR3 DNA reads TGCGCCAGCAGCTCACATCCCCAATCAACTAATGAAAAACTGTTTTTT. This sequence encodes CASSSHPQSTNEKLFF.

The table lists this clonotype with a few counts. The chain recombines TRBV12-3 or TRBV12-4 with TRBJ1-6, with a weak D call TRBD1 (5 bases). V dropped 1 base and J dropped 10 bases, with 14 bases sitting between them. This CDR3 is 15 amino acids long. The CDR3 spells CASSLESRGGSPLHF. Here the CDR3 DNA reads TGTGCCAGCAGTTTAGAGTCTAGGGGTGGCTCACCCCTCCACTTT.

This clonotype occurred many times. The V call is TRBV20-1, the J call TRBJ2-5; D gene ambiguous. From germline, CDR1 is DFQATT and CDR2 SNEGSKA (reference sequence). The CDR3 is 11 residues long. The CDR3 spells CSQSKGETQYF. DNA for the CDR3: TGCAGCCAAAGCAAAGGGGAGACCCAGTACTTC.

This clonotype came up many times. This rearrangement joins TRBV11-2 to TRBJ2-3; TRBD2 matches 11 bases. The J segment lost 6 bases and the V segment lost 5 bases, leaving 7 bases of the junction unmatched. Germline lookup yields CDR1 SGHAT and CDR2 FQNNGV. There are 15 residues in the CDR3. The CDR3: CASSQGLAARDTQYF. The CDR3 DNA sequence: TGTGCCAGCAGCCAGGGACTAGCGGCACGGGATACGCAGTATTTT.

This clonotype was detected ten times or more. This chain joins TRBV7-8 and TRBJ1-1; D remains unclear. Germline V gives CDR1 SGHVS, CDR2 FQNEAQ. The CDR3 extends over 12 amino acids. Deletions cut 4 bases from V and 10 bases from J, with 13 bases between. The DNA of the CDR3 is TGTGCCAGCAGCTCTCGATTCGGGATAGCTTTCTTT. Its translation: CASSSRFGIAFF. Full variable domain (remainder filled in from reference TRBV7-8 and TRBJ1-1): GAGVSQSPRYKVAKRGQDVALRCDPISGHVSLFWYQQALGQGPEFLTYFQNEAQLDKSGLPSDRFFAERPEGSVSTLKIQRTQQEDSAVYLCASSSRFGIAFFGQGTRLTVV.

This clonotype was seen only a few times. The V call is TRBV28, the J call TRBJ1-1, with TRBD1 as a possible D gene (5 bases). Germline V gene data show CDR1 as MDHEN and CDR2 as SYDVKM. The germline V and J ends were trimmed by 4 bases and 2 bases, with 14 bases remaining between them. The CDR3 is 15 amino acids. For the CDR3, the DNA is TGTGCCAGCAGTTCCGCCGGGACGGCAAACACTGAAGCTTTCTTT. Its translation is CASSSAGTANTEAFF.

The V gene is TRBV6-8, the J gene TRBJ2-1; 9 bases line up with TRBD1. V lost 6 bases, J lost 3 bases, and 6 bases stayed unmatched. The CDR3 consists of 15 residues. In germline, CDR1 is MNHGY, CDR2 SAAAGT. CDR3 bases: TGTGCCAGCAGCTCAGACAGGGGGGTCTACAATGAGCAGTTCTTC. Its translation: CASSSDRGVYNEQFF.

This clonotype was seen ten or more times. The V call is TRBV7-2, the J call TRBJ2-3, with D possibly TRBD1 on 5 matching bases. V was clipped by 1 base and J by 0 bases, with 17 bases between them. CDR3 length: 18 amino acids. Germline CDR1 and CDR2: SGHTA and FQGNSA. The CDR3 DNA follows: TGTGCCAGCAGCTTAGACGCAGGGTCCTATTCTAGCACAGATACGCAGTATTTT. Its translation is CASSLDAGSYSSTDTQYF.

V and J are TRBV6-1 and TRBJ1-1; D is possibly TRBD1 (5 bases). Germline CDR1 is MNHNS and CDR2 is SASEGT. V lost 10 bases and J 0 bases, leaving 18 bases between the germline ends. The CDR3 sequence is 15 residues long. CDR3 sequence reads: CATRGQGGLNTEAFF. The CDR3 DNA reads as TGTGCCACTCGAGGGCAGGGAGGACTGAACACTGAAGCTTTCTTT.

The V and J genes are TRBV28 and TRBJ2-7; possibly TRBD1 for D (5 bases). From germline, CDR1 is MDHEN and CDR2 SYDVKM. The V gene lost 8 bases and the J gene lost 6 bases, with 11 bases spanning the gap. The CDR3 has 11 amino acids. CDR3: CASEGVGEQYF. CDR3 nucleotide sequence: TGTGCCAGCGAAGGGGTTGGCGAGCAGTACTTC.

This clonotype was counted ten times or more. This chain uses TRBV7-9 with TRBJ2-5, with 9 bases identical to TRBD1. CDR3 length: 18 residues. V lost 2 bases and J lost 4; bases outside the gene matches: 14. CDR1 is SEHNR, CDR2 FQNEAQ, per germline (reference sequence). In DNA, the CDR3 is TGTGCCAGCAGCTTAAACGGGGGATTGACAGGGGGAAGAGAGACCCAGTACTTC. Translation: CASSLNGGLTGGRETQYF.

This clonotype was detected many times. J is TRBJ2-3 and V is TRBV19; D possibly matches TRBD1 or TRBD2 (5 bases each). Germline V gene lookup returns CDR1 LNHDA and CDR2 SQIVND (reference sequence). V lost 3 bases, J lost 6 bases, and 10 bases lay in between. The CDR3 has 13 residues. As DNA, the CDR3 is TGTGCCAGTAGTATGGGGACCACCGATACGCAGTATTTT. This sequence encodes CASSMGTTDTQYF.

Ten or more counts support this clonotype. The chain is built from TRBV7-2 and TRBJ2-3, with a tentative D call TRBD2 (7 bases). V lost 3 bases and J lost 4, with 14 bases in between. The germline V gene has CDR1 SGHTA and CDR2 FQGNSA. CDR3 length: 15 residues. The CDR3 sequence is CASSFTGRGADTQYF. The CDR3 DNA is TGTGCCAGCAGCTTCACAGGGAGGGGAGCAGATACGCAGTATTTT.

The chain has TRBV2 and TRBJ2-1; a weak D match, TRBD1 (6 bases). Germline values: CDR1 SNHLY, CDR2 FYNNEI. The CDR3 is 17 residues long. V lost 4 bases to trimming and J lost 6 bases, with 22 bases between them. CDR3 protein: CASSVGQFATSINEQFF. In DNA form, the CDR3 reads TGTGCCAGCAGTGTTGGACAGTTCGCCACTTCCATCAATGAGCAGTTCTTC.

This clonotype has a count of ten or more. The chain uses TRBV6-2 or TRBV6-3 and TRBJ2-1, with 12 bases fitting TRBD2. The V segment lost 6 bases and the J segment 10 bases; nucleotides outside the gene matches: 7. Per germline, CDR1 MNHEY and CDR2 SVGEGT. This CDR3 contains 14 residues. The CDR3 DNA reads TGTGCCAGCAGGAAAGGACTAGCGGGAAGGGAGCAGTTCTTC. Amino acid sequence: CASRKGLAGREQFF.

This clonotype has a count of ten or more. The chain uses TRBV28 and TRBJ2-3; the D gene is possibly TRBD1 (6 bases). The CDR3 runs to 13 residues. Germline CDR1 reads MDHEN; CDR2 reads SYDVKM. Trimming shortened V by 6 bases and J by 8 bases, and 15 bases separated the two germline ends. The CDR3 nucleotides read TGTGCCAGCAGGCCAGGGGAATTAGGTACGCAGTATTTT. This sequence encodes CASRPGELGTQYF.

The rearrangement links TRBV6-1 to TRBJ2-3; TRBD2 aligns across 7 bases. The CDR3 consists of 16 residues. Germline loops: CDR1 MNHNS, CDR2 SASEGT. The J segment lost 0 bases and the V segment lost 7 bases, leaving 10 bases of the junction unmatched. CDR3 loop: CASIRASAGSTDTQYF. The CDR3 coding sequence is TGTGCCAGCATTAGGGCCTCAGCGGGGAGCACAGATACGCAGTATTTT.

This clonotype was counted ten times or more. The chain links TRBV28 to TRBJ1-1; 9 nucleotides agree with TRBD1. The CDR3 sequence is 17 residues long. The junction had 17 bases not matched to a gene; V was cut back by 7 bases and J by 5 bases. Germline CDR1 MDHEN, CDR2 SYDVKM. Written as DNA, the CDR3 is TGTGCCAGCATTATCTCCGGGACAGGGAACAGGAGGACTGAAGCTTTCTTT. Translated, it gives CASIISGTGNRRTEAFF.